The 27 T cell receptor beta chains below were found in one sample sequenced in a study of shared clonotypes between healthy human individuals (dated by TCRdb to 2018 to 2021). CD8 naive samples consisted of CD45RO-negative cells that were positively selected for CCR7, yielding a CD45RA+CCR7+ population without TemRA cells. Receptor libraries were prepared by the immunoSEQ multiplex PCR assay. TCRdb took this table from immuneACCESS and kept in-frame rearrangements with V and J called. Such tables lack part of the clones; where checked against another copy, unresolved V genes explain under half of the gap, and the rest is unexplained. This sample lists a few million clones; 93% were detected once. The top ten constitute around 1.7% of the sample. The sequenced material came from naive CD8+ T cells from PBMCs. Sample cell subset or site, as interpreted from the label and publication: CD45RA+CCR7+. The receptors were gathered from a man between 18 and 29 years old in good health. Some clones in this sample may be carry-over from other donors' samples.

V is TRBV6-4 and J is TRBJ2-5; D not resolved. Germline V gene data show CDR1 as MRHNA and CDR2 as SNTAGT. The V and J ends lost 1 base and 3 bases respectively, with 6 bases between them. The CDR3 is made up of 13 amino acids. The CDR3 protein is CASSDFGEETQYF. In DNA form, the CDR3 reads TGTGCCAGCAGTGACTTTGGAGAAGAGACCCAGTACTTC.

The chain couples TRBV19 to TRBJ2-7, with D possibly matching TRBD1 (5 bases). This CDR3 comprises 13 residues. The V end lost 6 bases, the J end lost 2 bases, and 11 bases lay between the germline ends. Germline V gene lookup returns CDR1 LNHDA and CDR2 SQIVND (reference sequence). The CDR3 DNA is TGTGCCAGTAGCTATAAGGGGCCCTACGAGCAGTACTTC. Translated: CASSYKGPYEQYF.

The V and J genes are TRBV4-3 and TRBJ2-1, with D possibly being TRBD2 (6 bases). Trimming took off 1 base at V and 4 bases at J, with 17 bases between the two ends. The CDR3 loop spans 17 amino acids. CDR1 is LGHNA, CDR2 YSLEER, per germline. This CDR3 is CASSQGLVNGVYNEQFF. The CDR3, as DNA: TGCGCCAGCAGCCAAGGACTAGTCAATGGTGTTTACAATGAGCAGTTCTTC.

V gene TRBV27 combines with J gene TRBJ2-3; the D is unclear. Germline lookup yields CDR1 MNHEY and CDR2 SMNVEV (reference sequence). V was cut by 2 bases and J by 2 bases, with 14 bases left in between. This CDR3 has 16 amino acids. CDR3 nucleotides: TGTGCCAGCAGTTTAATCGGCAGGCTAATCACAGATACGCAGTATTTT. It yields the protein CASSLIGRLITDTQYF.

The chain joins TRBV7-2 to TRBJ1-1, with a tentative D call TRBD1 (6 bases). The CDR3 totals 18 residues. Germline V lookup: CDR1 SGHTA, CDR2 FQGNSA. Between the trimmed V and J ends, which lost 0 bases and 0 bases, there was a span of 17 bases. DNA for the CDR3: TGTGCCAGCAGCTTAGCGAACAGGGAGGGTACCATGAACACTGAAGCTTTCTTT. It translates to CASSLANREGTMNTEAFF.

The chain recombines TRBV27 with TRBJ2-1; D not certain. Trimming took 3 bases from V and 4 from J, leaving 13 bases between them. There are 15 residues in the CDR3. The germline CDR1 and CDR2 sequences are MNHEY and SMNVEV (reference sequence). The CDR3 is CASSLFTGQYNEQFF. The CDR3 DNA reads TGTGCCAGCAGTTTGTTTACGGGCCAATACAATGAGCAGTTCTTC.

This rearrangement joins TRBV21-1 to TRBJ2-5; the table's D call, TRBD2, was not checked against the DNA. TRBV21-1 is a listed pseudogene. This CDR3 is built from 16 residues. DNA for the CDR3: TGTGCCAGCAGCAAAGTTACTAGCGGGAGGCAAGAGACCCAGTACTTC. This gives the protein CASSKVTSGRQETQYF.

The chain combines TRBV28 with TRBJ2-7, with D possibly called TRBD1 or TRBD2 (6 bases each). This CDR3 contains 14 residues. Looked up from germline, CDR1 is MDHEN and CDR2 is SYDVKM. Trimming took off 5 bases at V and 3 bases at J, with 14 bases between the two ends. For the CDR3, the DNA is TGTGCCAGCAGTGCCCCGGGGGCGGACTACGAGCAGTACTTC. As protein: CASSAPGADYEQYF.

V is TRBV2 and J is TRBJ2-7, with TRBD2 as a possible D gene (6 bases). Trimming took 7 bases from V and 2 from J, leaving 18 bases between them. Germline CDR1 and CDR2: SNHLY and FYNNEI. This CDR3 has 15 residues. CDR3: CASINHRDLTYEQYF. CDR3 DNA sequence: TGTGCCAGCATAAACCACCGGGACTTAACCTACGAGCAGTACTTC.

This chain uses TRBV28 with TRBJ2-7; possible D gene TRBD2, 6 bases. The CDR3 consists of 14 residues. Germline lookup yields CDR1 MDHEN and CDR2 SYDVKM. The V gene lost 2 bases and the J gene lost 7 bases, with 15 bases spanning the gap. The DNA for the CDR3 is TGTGCCAGCAGTTTAAACTTGGAGGGGTGGGAGCAGTACTTC. This sequence encodes CASSLNLEGWEQYF.

The V gene is TRBV7-2, the J gene TRBJ2-1, with TRBD2 matching over 7 bases. V dropped 2 bases and J dropped 8; count of bases not matched to a gene: 9. This CDR3 is built from 15 residues. CDR1 and CDR2 from the germline V gene are SGHTA and FQGNSA. Here the CDR3 DNA reads TGTGCCAGCAGCTTATGGCGGGAGTCAGGTGATGAGCAGTTCTTC. This translates into CASSLWRESGDEQFF.

This chain links TRBV27 with TRBJ2-5, with a weak D call TRBD2 (6 bases). CDR3 length equals 15 residues. V dropped 5 bases and J dropped 4 bases, with 17 bases sitting between them. Germline V gene sequence: CDR1 MNHEY, CDR2 SMNVEV (reference sequence). CDR3 in DNA: TGTGCCAGCAGTCACTTCGGGGAGGAACGAGAGACCCAGTACTTC. Its translation is CASSHFGEERETQYF.

The chain recombines TRBV27 with TRBJ2-7; 8 bases are a match to TRBD2. The germline V gene encodes CDR1 MNHEY and CDR2 SMNVEV (reference sequence). This CDR3 comprises 14 residues. J was trimmed by 6 bases and V by 3 bases; bases with no gene match: 7. The CDR3 DNA reads as TGTGCCAGCAGTTTTGGCGGGAGGTCCGGCGAGCAGTACTTC. Amino acid sequence: CASSFGGRSGEQYF.

V gene TRBV29-1 combines with J gene TRBJ2-1; the D gene is possibly TRBD2 (5 bases). V dropped 5 bases and J dropped 1 base, with 24 bases sitting between them. CDR1 is SQVTM, CDR2 ANQGSEA, per germline. This CDR3 contains 18 residues. This CDR3 is CSVSQRIGGGGSYNEQFF. The CDR3 region has the DNA TGCAGCGTTTCACAGCGAATAGGAGGAGGAGGATCCTACAATGAGCAGTTCTTC.

The chain couples TRBV6-5 to TRBJ2-2; D is perhaps TRBD2 (5 bases). CDR1 MNHEY and CDR2 SVGAGI come from the germline V gene. This CDR3 has 13 residues. Deletions cut 6 bases from V and 9 bases from J, with 14 bases between. Here the CDR3 DNA reads TGTGCCAGCAGCTACACCGCCGGGAGGGAGCTGTTTTTT. Its protein product is CASSYTAGRELFF.

V gene TRBV30 combines with J gene TRBJ2-1; D is ambiguous. The germline gives CDR1 GTSNPN, CDR2 SVGIG (reference sequence). The CDR3 has 14 residues. V was trimmed by 3 bases and J by 8 bases, leaving 17 bases between them. The CDR3 region has the DNA TGTGCCTGGAGGACCTGGGCCCCTAGGGATGAGCAGTTCTTC. Encoded protein: CAWRTWAPRDEQFF.

This chain connects TRBV27 to TRBJ2-1, with 8 bases identical to TRBD1. Germline V gene lookup returns CDR1 MNHEY and CDR2 SMNVEV (reference sequence). CDR3 size: 16 residues. The V gene end was trimmed by 8 bases and the J gene end by 2 bases; junction bases not matched to a gene: 11. As DNA, the CDR3 is TGTGCCAGCTCGATTTCCGGGACAGGACCCTACAATGAGCAGTTCTTC. This translates into CASSISGTGPYNEQFF.

This chain links TRBV27 with TRBJ1-1, with D unresolved. CDR1 is MNHEY and CDR2 is SMNVEV in the germline V gene (reference sequence). V was pared by 4 bases and J by 3 bases, with 9 bases between. CDR3 length equals 13 residues. As DNA, the CDR3 is TGTGCCAGCAGTTCCGGAGAGGACACTGAAGCTTTCTTT. The encoded protein is CASSSGEDTEAFF.

To note about this clone: Additional DNA sequences in this sample encode the identical CDR3. The chain combines TRBV27 with TRBJ1-2; the D is unclear. Trimming shortened V by 3 bases and J by 0 bases, and 5 bases separated the two germline ends. The length of the CDR3 is 13 residues. Germline loops: CDR1 MNHEY, CDR2 SMNVEV (reference sequence). The CDR3: CASSLSANYGYTF. The CDR3 DNA reads as TGTGCCAGCAGTTTGTCCGCTAACTATGGCTACACCTTC.

The chain recombines TRBV5-1 with TRBJ1-3; the D gene is possibly TRBD1 (6 bases). V was clipped by 5 bases and J by 2 bases, with 11 bases between them. Germline CDR1 and CDR2: SGHRS and YFSETQ. This CDR3 comprises 14 residues. DNA of the CDR3: TGCGCCAGCAGTTTAGGGGGTCCTGGAAACACCATATATTTT. It codes for CASSLGGPGNTIYF.

The rearrangement links TRBV7-2 to TRBJ2-7; D call uncertain. The CDR3 totals 14 residues. Trimming left V 2 bases short and J 0 bases short, with 8 bases between. The germline V gene encodes CDR1 SGHTA and CDR2 FQGNSA. CDR3: CASSLSGRSYEQYF. DNA for the CDR3: TGTGCCAGCAGCTTATCGGGCCGCTCCTACGAGCAGTACTTC.

This clone has a handful of counts. CDR3 loop: CASRRPESEAFF. DNA of the CDR3: TGTGCCAGCAGACGACCAGAATCTGAAGCTTTCTTT. The chain recombines TRBV7-9 with TRBJ1-1, with unresolved D. Between the trimmed V and J ends, which lost 6 bases and 6 bases, there was a span of 11 bases. The CDR3 totals 12 residues. The germline gives CDR1 SEHNR, CDR2 FQNEAQ (reference sequence).

Notes on this clone: In the same sample, other DNA sequences code for this CDR3. The chain joins TRBV5-4 to TRBJ2-1; D perhaps matches TRBD1 (6 bases). Germline V gives CDR1 SGHNT, CDR2 YYREEE (reference sequence). This CDR3 has 12 amino acids. With 0 bases removed from V and 9 bases from J, the gap between germline ends came to 7 bases. The CDR3 sequence: CASSLGGGEQFF. CDR3 DNA sequence: TGTGCCAGCAGCTTGGGAGGGGGTGAGCAGTTCTTC.

This chain joins TRBV4-2 and TRBJ1-1; possibly TRBD1 for D (5 bases). The V and J ends lost 1 base and 10 bases respectively, with 10 bases between them. Germline V lookup: CDR1 LGHNA, CDR2 YNFKEQ. The CDR3 contains 12 residues. The CDR3 DNA reads TGTGCCAGCAGCCAAGGCTCGGGGGGAGCTTTCTTT. Protein product: CASSQGSGGAFF.

Comment on this clone: Other DNA sequences from this sample encode an identical CDR3 as well. The J gene is TRBJ2-7, the V gene TRBV27; possibly TRBD1 for D (6 bases). V lost 5 bases, J lost 3 bases, and 11 bases lay in between. The CDR3 has 13 amino acids. Germline V gene sequence: CDR1 MNHEY, CDR2 SMNVEV (reference sequence). CDR3 nucleotide sequence: TGTGCCAGCAGTCCGACAGGTAACTACGAGCAGTACTTC. It specifies CASSPTGNYEQYF.

The chain recombines TRBV10-2 with TRBJ2-6; possible D gene TRBD2, 5 bases. CDR1 is WSHSY, CDR2 SAAADI, per germline. The CDR3 spans 16 residues. The V and J ends lost 3 bases and 4 bases respectively, with 13 bases between them. This chain's CDR3 is CASSEWVGGGANVLTF. The CDR3 nucleotides are TGCGCCAGCAGTGAATGGGTTGGCGGGGGGGCCAACGTCCTGACTTTC.

DNA for the CDR3: TGCGCCAGCAGTGCCACGGGTAGCTCCTACAATGAGCAGTTCTTC. Residues: CASSATGSSYNEQFF. The J gene is TRBJ2-1, the V gene TRBV10-1; D gene uncertain. This CDR3 contains 15 residues. The germline V and J ends were trimmed by 4 bases and 0 bases, with 10 bases remaining between them. Germline CDR1 WNHNN, CDR2 SYGVQD (reference sequence).